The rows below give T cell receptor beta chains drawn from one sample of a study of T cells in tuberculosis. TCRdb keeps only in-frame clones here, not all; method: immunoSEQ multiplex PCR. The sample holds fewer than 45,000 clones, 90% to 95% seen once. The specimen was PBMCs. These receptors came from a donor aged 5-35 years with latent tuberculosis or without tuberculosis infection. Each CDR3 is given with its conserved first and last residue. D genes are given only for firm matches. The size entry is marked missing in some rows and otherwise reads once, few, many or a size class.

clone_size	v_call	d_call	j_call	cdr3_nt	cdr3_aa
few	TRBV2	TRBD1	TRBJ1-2	TGTGCCAGCAGGGGACAGGGACCTGGCTACACCTTC	CASRGQGPGYTF
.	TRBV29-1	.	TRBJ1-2	TGCAGCGTTGTCGCGGGGCGGGGCTACACCTTC	CSVVAGRGYTF
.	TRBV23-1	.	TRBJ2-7	TGCGCCAGCAGTCCCAAAGCGCCTCGTGGCCCCTGCGACGAGCAGTACTTC	CASSPKAPRGPCDEQYF
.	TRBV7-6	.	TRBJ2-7	TGTGCCAGCAGCTTAGTTCGGGGAAGCTCCGAGCAGTACTTC	CASSLVRGSSEQYF
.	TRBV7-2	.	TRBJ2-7	TGTGCCAGCAGCGCCTCCGGGACACTAAGGAACGAGCAGTACTTC	CASSASGTLRNEQYF
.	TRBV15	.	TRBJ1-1	TGTGCCACCGGGGGCGCGGACACTGAAGCTTTCTTT	CATGGADTEAFF
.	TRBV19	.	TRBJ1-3	TGTGCCAGTAGTATCTACGGGACTACCGACTCAAGCTCTGGAAACACCATATATTTT	CASSIYGTTDSSSGNTIYF
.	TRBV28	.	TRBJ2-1	TGTGCCAGCAGTACCGCGTACGGTCGGGGAGAGCAGTTCTTC	CASSTAYGRGEQFF
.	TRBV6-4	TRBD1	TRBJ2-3	TGTGCCAGCAGTGTAGGGACAGGAACAGATACGCAGTATTTT	CASSVGTGTDTQYF
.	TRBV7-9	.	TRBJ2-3	TGTGCCAGCAGCCCCGGCCTCACTGGAGGCACAGATACGCAGTATTTT	CASSPGLTGGTDTQYF
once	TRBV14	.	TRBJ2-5	TGTGCCAGCAGCCATGAAGGGATACCGGGACTTTTATACTTC	CASSHEGIPGLLYF
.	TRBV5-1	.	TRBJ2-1	TGCGCCAGCAGCTTGGTCGCGGGGAGCTACAATGAGCAGTTCTTC	CASSLVAGSYNEQFF
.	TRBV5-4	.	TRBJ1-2	TGTGCCAGCAGCTTGGGGGGCCTCTCGAGGTATGGCTACACCTTC	CASSLGGLSRYGYTF
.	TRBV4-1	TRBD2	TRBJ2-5	TGCGCCAGCAGCCAGTTTAATACCGTAGCGGGCCAAGAGACCCAGTACTTC	CASSQFNTVAGQETQYF
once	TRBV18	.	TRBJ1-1	TGTGCCAGCTCACCAGACCGACATTCTGAAGCTTTCTTT	CASSPDRHSEAFF
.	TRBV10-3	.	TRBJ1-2	TGTGCCACGGCGGTCTCAAGCACCTATGGCTACACCTTC	CATAVSSTYGYTF
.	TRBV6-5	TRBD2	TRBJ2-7	TGTGCCAGCAGTTACGTAGCGGGGGGCAAGCTTGACGAGCAGTACTTC	CASSYVAGGKLDEQYF
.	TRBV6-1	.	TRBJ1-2	TGTGCCAGCAGCGGAGGGGGGGCTAACTATGGCTACACCTTC	CASSGGGANYGYTF
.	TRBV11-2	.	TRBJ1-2	TGTGCCAGCAGCAGGGCTACACAGGGATCAGTCTATGGCTACACCTTC	CASSRATQGSVYGYTF
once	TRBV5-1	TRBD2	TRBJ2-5	TGCGCCAGCAGCTTGGGAGGGACTAGCGGACCCTGGGAAGAGACCCAGTACTTC	CASSLGGTSGPWEETQYF
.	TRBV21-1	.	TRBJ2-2	TGTGCCAGCAGCAAAGTAAATTTTCGGAGAGACACCGGGGAGCTGTTTTTT	CASSKVNFRRDTGELFF
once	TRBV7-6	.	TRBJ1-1	TGTGCCAGCAGCTTGGATGTGGTCGGAGTAACTGAAGCTTTCTTT	CASSLDVVGVTEAFF
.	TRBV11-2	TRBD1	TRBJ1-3	TGTGCCAGCAGCTTACCGGGACAGTATTGGCGAAACACCATATATTTT	CASSLPGQYWRNTIYF
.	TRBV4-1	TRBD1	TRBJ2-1	TGCGCCAGCAGCCGGTCCGGGACAGGAAACAATGAGCAGTTCTTC	CASSRSGTGNNEQFF
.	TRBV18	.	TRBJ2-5	TGTGCCAGCTCACCCTCAGGGTTGGAGACCCAGTACTTC	CASSPSGLETQYF
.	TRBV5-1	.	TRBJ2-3	TGCGCCAGCAGCTCCACCGGGACACCCAGCACAGATACGCAGTATTTT	CASSSTGTPSTDTQYF
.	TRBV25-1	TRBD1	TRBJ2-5	TGTGCCAGCAGTGAACCCGGGACAGGCGCGTCAAGAGAGACCCAGTACTTC	CASSEPGTGASRETQYF
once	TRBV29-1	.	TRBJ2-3	TGCAGCGTTGAGAAAAGGGAGAGCACAGATACGCAGTATTTT	CSVEKRESTDTQYF
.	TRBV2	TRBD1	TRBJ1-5	TGTGCCAGCAGTCCGGGACAGGGGACAGAGTCCCAGCATTTT	CASSPGQGTESQHF
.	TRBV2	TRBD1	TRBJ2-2	TGTGCCAGCAGTGAAGGTCAGGGGGCGGGCGGGGAGCTGTTTTTT	CASSEGQGAGGELFF
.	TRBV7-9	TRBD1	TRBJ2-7	TGTGCCAGCAGCAGCCGGGACAGGGACCGCGAGCAGTACTTC	CASSSRDRDREQYF
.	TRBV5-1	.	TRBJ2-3	TGCGCCAGCAGCCGTGTTACTAGCACAGATACGCAGTATTTT	CASSRVTSTDTQYF
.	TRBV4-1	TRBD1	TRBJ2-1	TGCGCCAGCAGCCAAATCATGGCAGGGGGCACCTCCTACAATGAGCAGTTCTTC	CASSQIMAGGTSYNEQFF
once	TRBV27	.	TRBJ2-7	TGTGCCAGCAGTTTATCGACAGGGACTCAATACTACGAGCAGTACTTC	CASSLSTGTQYYEQYF
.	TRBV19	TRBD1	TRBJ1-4	TGTGCCAGTGCGTACCGAGGACAGGGGAACGAAAAACTGTTTTTT	CASAYRGQGNEKLFF
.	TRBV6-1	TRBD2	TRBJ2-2	TGTGCCAGCAGTACTAGCGGGAGGAACACCGGGGAGCTGTTTTTT	CASSTSGRNTGELFF